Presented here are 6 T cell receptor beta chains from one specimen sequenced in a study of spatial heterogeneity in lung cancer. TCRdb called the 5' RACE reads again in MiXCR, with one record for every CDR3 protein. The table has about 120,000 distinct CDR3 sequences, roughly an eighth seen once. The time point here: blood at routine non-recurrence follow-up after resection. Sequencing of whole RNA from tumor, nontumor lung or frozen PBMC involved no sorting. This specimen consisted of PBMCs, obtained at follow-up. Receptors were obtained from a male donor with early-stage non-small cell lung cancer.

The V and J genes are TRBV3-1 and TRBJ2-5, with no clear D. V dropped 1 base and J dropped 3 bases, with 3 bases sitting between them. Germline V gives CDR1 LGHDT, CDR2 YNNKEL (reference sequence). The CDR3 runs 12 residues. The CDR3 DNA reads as TGTGCCAGCAGCCAAGTCAAAGAGACCCAGTACTTC. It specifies CASSQVKETQYF.

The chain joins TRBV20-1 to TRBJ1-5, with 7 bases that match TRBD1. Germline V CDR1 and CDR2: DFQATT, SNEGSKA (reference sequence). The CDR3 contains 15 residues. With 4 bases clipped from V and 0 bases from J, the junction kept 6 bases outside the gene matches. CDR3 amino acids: CSAMAGGNSNQPQHF. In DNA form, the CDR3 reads TGCAGTGCTATGGCAGGGGGTAATAGCAATCAGCCCCAGCATTTT.

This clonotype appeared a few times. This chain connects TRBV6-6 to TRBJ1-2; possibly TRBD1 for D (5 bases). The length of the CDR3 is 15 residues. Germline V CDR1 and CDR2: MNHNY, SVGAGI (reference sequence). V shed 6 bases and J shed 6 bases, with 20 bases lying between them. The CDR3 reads CASSWPMGRAHGYTF. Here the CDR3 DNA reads TGTGCCAGCAGCTGGCCCATGGGCAGGGCCCATGGCTACACCTTC.

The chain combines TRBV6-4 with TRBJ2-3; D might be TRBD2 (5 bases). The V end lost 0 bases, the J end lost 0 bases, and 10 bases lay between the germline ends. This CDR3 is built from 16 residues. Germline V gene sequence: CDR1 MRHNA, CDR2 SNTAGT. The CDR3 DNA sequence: TGTGCCAGCAGTGACTCCCCGGGATTTAGCACAGATACGCAGTATTTT. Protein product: CASSDSPGFSTDTQYF.

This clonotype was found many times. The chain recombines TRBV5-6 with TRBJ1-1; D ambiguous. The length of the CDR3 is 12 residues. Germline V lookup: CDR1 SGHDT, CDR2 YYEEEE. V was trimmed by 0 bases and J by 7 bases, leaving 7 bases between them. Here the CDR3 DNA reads TGTGCCAGCAGCTTGGCCCAATATGAAGCTTTCTTT. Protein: CASSLAQYEAFF.

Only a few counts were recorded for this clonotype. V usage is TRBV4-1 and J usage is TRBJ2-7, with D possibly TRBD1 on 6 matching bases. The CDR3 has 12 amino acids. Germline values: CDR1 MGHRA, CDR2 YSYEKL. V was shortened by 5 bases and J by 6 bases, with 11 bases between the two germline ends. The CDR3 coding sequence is TGCGCCAGCAGCGAAATCAGGGGCGAGCAGTACTTC. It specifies CASSEIRGEQYF.